The rows below give T cell receptor beta chains drawn from one sample of a study of regulatory T cells in long-lasting Graves disease. TCRdb used MiXCR to reprocess the multiplex PCR reads, holding one entry per CDR3 protein. The profile shows 400,000 to 450,000 distinct CDR3 sequences, around 22% of them singletons. The sample in question was peripheral blood mononuclear cells (PBMCs), obtained when the disease was refractory, from a patient treated with antithyroid drugs. Receptors were obtained from a female donor with Graves disease. Each CDR3 is given with its conserved first and last residue. A D gene is named only where the DNA matches it firmly. Clone size is shown for a subset of rows, as once, few, many or a class of expanded clone.

cdr3_nt: TGTGCCAGCAGCACCAGCGAGGGAAAGGGGAACTATGGCTACACCTTC
cdr3_aa: CASSTSEGKGNYGYTF
v_call: TRBV9
d_call: -
j_call: TRBJ1-2
clone_size: -

cdr3_nt: TGCGCCAGCAGCTTGGCCCTTCCCGGACAGCGCTCCTCTGGGGCCAACGTCCTGACTTTC
cdr3_aa: CASSLALPGQRSSGANVLTF
v_call: TRBV5-1
d_call: -
j_call: TRBJ2-6
clone_size: -

cdr3_nt: TGTGCCAGCAGCTTAGTGGGTGGGCGGGACTGGGTCCGGGAGCTGTTTTTT
cdr3_aa: CASSLVGGRDWVRELFF
v_call: TRBV7-2
d_call: -
j_call: TRBJ2-2
clone_size: -

cdr3_nt: TGTGCCACCAGCAGAGCCCACCTGATTACCTACGAGCAGTACTTC
cdr3_aa: CATSRAHLITYEQYF
v_call: TRBV15
d_call: -
j_call: TRBJ2-7
clone_size: few

cdr3_nt: TGTGCCAGCAGCGATCGTGGGGGGCTGAGTCAGCCCCAGCATTTT
cdr3_aa: CASSDRGGLSQPQHF
v_call: TRBV12-3/TRBV12-4
d_call: -
j_call: TRBJ1-5
clone_size: -

cdr3_nt: TGTGCCAGTAGTGACGCGGGAGCCCTTACCTACGAGCAGTACTTC
cdr3_aa: CASSDAGALTYEQYF
v_call: TRBV19
d_call: TRBD2
j_call: TRBJ2-7
clone_size: -

cdr3_nt: TGTGCCAGTAGTATAACAGGGAGAGGTTGGCAAAACATTCAGTACTTC
cdr3_aa: CASSITGRGWQNIQYF
v_call: TRBV19
d_call: -
j_call: TRBJ2-4
clone_size: few

cdr3_nt: TGTGCCAGCAGTCCGAGAGGTGGTTTGGTCTATGGCTACACCTTC
cdr3_aa: CASSPRGGLVYGYTF
v_call: TRBV28
d_call: -
j_call: TRBJ1-2
clone_size: few

cdr3_nt: TGCAGTGCTCCGGACTTCACAGATACGCAGTATTTT
cdr3_aa: CSAPDFTDTQYF
v_call: TRBV20-1
d_call: -
j_call: TRBJ2-3
clone_size: -

cdr3_nt: TGCGCCAGCAGCCCTGGGGGGGCCATGACTCAGCCCCAGCATTTT
cdr3_aa: CASSPGGAMTQPQHF
v_call: TRBV5-1
d_call: -
j_call: TRBJ1-5
clone_size: many

cdr3_nt: TGCAGCGTTGATATCCAGGATGGCTACACCTTC
cdr3_aa: CSVDIQDGYTF
v_call: TRBV29-1
d_call: -
j_call: TRBJ1-2
clone_size: -